This T cell receptor (beta chain) was observed in a study of cytomegalovirus exposure and HLA in healthy donors. With V trimmed by 0 bases and J by 5 bases, 1 base remained unmatched. This CDR3 region has 16 residues. Looked up from germline, CDR1 is MNHEY and CDR2 is SVGAGI. Researchers ran the PCR with 60 Vbeta and 13 Jbeta primers. Original processing notes: In a later analysis, 79 million or so unique TCR beta chains included roughly 11 million shared by two or more donors. Sequenced by immunoSEQ multiplex PCR; TCRdb stores in-frame clones only, minus some. The V and J calls and clone size were taken over from that table, and D and trimming were inferred from the DNA. The sample contains under 200,000 clones, more than 65% of which appear only once. The study, taken as a whole, reports: Published work reported that the classifier diagnosed cytomegalovirus status with high specificity and sensitivity. For presence/absence analyses, sequencing depth was assumed to be roughly uniform across donors.

About this clone: Its target is unknown.

The sample taken for sequencing was PBMCs. The clonotype originates from a male donor in good health and CMV-seronegative. The chain employs TRBV6-5 and TRBJ2-2; TRBD2 agrees at 12 bases. For the CDR3, the DNA is TGTGCCAGCAGTTACTCGACTAGCGGGAGTACCGGGGAGCTGTTTTTT. The encoded protein is CASSYSTSGSTGELFF.